The source of this T cell receptor beta chain is a study of beta chain features in type 1 diabetes. Germline-derived CDR1 and CDR2 are SGHTA and FQGNSA. This CDR3 has 15 residues. The V end was cut by 1 base, the J end by 4 bases, with 14 bases between. Ten or more counts support this clone. Its antigen remains unknown. Study observations and caveats: Naive, central memory and Treg TCRB repertoires appeared more alike in patients than in healthy donors.

The authors reverse transcribed all of the isolated RNA, so sequencing captured expressed TCRB transcripts. Sequencing of naive, central memory and regulatory T cell samples gave an average of around 3.8 million reads. The method was immunoSEQ multiplex PCR; TCRdb's version includes in-frame clones alone and lacks a portion of them. The profile shows roughly 300,000 clones, around 7.6% of them singletons. Sequences were obtained from central memory CD4+ T cells from blood. The clonotype originates from a woman under 30 in good health. The chain recombines TRBV7-2 with TRBJ2-7; D uncertain. CDR3 sequence (DNA): TGTGCCAGCAGCTTAGTATCACAGAGTGTGTACGAGCAGTACTTC. Protein: CASSLVSQSVYEQYF.